One sample yielded the 32 T cell receptor beta chains listed below, sequenced in a study of T-cell reconstitution after alpha-beta-depleted transplantation in children. Unique molecular identifiers were incorporated during preparation of the TCRbeta library. TCRdb recomputed calls from the PCR reads with MiXCR, one row per CDR3 protein. Of fewer than 400,000 distinct CDR3 sequences in the sample, 20% are singletons; the top ten hold around 4%. The starting material was PBMCs from the stem cell graft donor, obtained from the stem cell graft. The origin of the receptors is a human donor who donated a stem cell graft to a child with acute myeloid leukemia.

Many counts were recorded for this clonotype. V gene TRBV6-5 combines with J gene TRBJ1-4; D perhaps matches TRBD1 (5 bases). Germline V gene lookup returns CDR1 MNHEY and CDR2 SVGAGI. V shed 0 bases and J shed 13 bases, with 18 bases lying between them. This CDR3 is 15 amino acids long. CDR3: CASSYSSGTQDRLFF. The CDR3 DNA sequence: TGTGCCAGCAGTTACTCGAGTGGGACCCAAGATAGACTGTTTTTT.

J is TRBJ2-7 and V is TRBV4-1; D might be TRBD1 or TRBD2, each matching 5 bases. CDR3 size: 15 residues. Between the trimmed V and J ends, which lost 0 bases and 7 bases, there was a span of 16 bases. Germline CDR1 is MGHRA and CDR2 is YSYEKL. The CDR3 coding sequence is TGCGCCAGCAGCCAAGAAGAGGGGCCCACGGAGGAGCAGTACTTC. As protein: CASSQEEGPTEEQYF.

This clonotype has a count of ten or more. The chain uses TRBV6-6 and TRBJ2-1, with a tentative D call TRBD2 (5 bases). V was cut by 4 bases and J by 9 bases, with 10 bases left in between. This CDR3 has 12 residues. Germline V gene sequence: CDR1 MNHNY, CDR2 SVGAGI (reference sequence). In DNA form, the CDR3 reads TGTGCCAGCAGTTTGGTAGGGAGTGAGCAGTTCTTC. This gives the protein CASSLVGSEQFF.

This clonotype was seen ten or more times. The genes are TRBV12-3 or TRBV12-4 and TRBJ2-3, with 7 bases lining up with TRBD2. V lost 6 bases, J lost 1 base, and 4 bases stayed unmatched. The CDR3 is 14 residues long. The CDR3 DNA is TGTGCCAGCAGCCGGGGGGAAGGCACAGATACGCAGTATTTT. Residues: CASSRGEGTDTQYF.

To note about this clonotype: Mismatch with germline at one junction end may stem from a read error. The chain employs TRBV15 and TRBJ1-5, with 8 nucleotides matching TRBD1. The CDR3 is made up of 17 amino acids. Germline V gene sequence: CDR1 LNHNV, CDR2 YYDKDF (reference sequence). CDR3 in amino acids: CAISRGGTGATDQPQHF. The CDR3 DNA is TGTGCCATCAGCAGAGGAGGGACAGGCGCTACGGATCAGCCCCAGCATTTT.

This clonotype was counted ten times or more. The V call is TRBV9, the J call TRBJ2-3, with 12 bases aligning to TRBD2. CDR1 and CDR2 (germline): SGDLS, YYNGEE. The CDR3 extends over 16 amino acids. V shed 3 bases, J shed 6 bases, and the junction held 8 bases outside the gene matches. Written as DNA, the CDR3 is TGTGCCAGCAGCGCCTCGACTAGCGGGAGTGTTGATACGCAGTATTTT. Its translation is CASSASTSGSVDTQYF.

The chain uses TRBV12-3 or TRBV12-4 and TRBJ1-4; no firm D call. V lost 4 bases and J lost 4, with 7 bases in between. The CDR3 is 13 residues long. The CDR3 DNA reads TGTGCCAGCAGTTCATGGAATAATGAAAAACTGTTTTTT. Encoded protein: CASSSWNNEKLFF.

This clonotype has only a few counts. V is TRBV25-1 and J is TRBJ2-5; D is possibly TRBD1 or TRBD2 (6 bases each). CDR1 is MGHDK, CDR2 SYGVNS, per germline. The CDR3 is 15 amino acids. V lost 2 bases to trimming and J lost 1 base, with 11 bases between them. The CDR3 loop is CASSEEGGIQETQYF. The CDR3 DNA sequence: TGTGCCAGCAGTGAAGAGGGGGGAATCCAAGAGACCCAGTACTTC.

This clonotype was observed at least ten times. This chain links TRBV6-5 with TRBJ2-1; D is perhaps TRBD2 (6 bases). The germline CDR1 and CDR2 sequences are MNHEY and SVGAGI. The CDR3 sequence is 14 residues long. V lost 1 base, J lost 4 bases, and 8 bases lay in between. This chain's CDR3 is CASSYLRGYNEQFF. For the CDR3, the DNA is TGTGCCAGCAGTTACTTGCGGGGATACAATGAGCAGTTCTTC.

This clonotype has only a few counts. The chain uses TRBV28 and TRBJ1-5; weak D call: TRBD1 (5 bases). Germline CDR1 is MDHEN and CDR2 is SYDVKM. CDR3 length: 14 residues. Trimming left V 7 bases short and J 5 bases short, with 15 bases between. In DNA, the CDR3 is TGTGCCAGCATGGTCACAGGATCCCATCAGCCCCAGCATTTT. Translating gives CASMVTGSHQPQHF.

To note about this clonotype: At one of its ends the junction is not consistent with the germline gene, which may arise from a read error. The chain links TRBV2 to TRBJ2-5; D unclear. CDR1 is SNHLY, CDR2 FYNNEI, per germline. The CDR3 runs 11 residues. The CDR3 sequence is CATSVQETQYF. CDR3 DNA sequence: TGTGCCACCAGTGTCCAAGAGACCCAGTACTTC.

The CDR3 DNA reads as TGTGCCAGCAGCGACAGCGTTAGCACAGATACGCAGTATTTT. This sequence encodes CASSDSVSTDTQYF. The rearrangement uses TRBV7-2 and TRBJ2-3; D perhaps matches TRBD1 (5 bases). CDR1 and CDR2 from the germline V gene are SGHTA and FQGNSA. The CDR3 extends over 14 amino acids. V was cut by 5 bases and J by 0 bases, with 9 bases left in between.

The chain couples TRBV5-1 to TRBJ1-5, with 10 nucleotides matching TRBD1. With 3 bases clipped from V and 7 bases from J, the junction kept 13 bases outside the gene matches. This CDR3 contains 17 residues. Germline V lookup: CDR1 SGHRS, CDR2 YFSETQ. The CDR3 is CASSSLPGQGSGQPQHF. The CDR3 nucleotides are TGCGCCAGCAGCTCACTACCGGGACAGGGGTCGGGGCAGCCCCAGCATTTT. The whole variable domain, remainder taken from reference TRBV5-1 and TRBJ1-5, is KAGVTQTPRYLIKTRGQQVTLSCSPISGHRSVSWYQQTPGQGLQFLFEYFSETQRNKGNFPGRFSGRQFSNSRSEMNVSTLELGDSALYLCASSSLPGQGSGQPQHFGDGTRLSIL.

The genes are TRBV18 and TRBJ2-1; D remains ambiguous. Trimming stripped 0 bases from V and 0 bases from J, with 21 bases between. Germline V CDR1 and CDR2: KGHSH, LQKENI. CDR3 length: 20 residues. The CDR3: CASSPPKFRRGVSSYNEQFF. The CDR3 coding sequence is TGTGCCAGCTCACCACCAAAATTTAGACGCGGTGTTAGCTCCTACAATGAGCAGTTCTTC.

This chain links TRBV20-1 with TRBJ1-5; the D is unclear. V was trimmed by 1 base and J by 5 bases, leaving 9 bases between them. The CDR3 is 13 amino acids. The germline gives CDR1 DFQATT, CDR2 SNEGSKA (reference sequence). The CDR3 sequence: CSARGRVDQPQHF. The CDR3, as DNA: TGCAGTGCTAGAGGGAGGGTTGATCAGCCCCAGCATTTT.

The genes are TRBV30 and TRBJ1-5, with a weak D call TRBD1 (5 bases). Germline V CDR1 and CDR2: GTSNPN, SVGIG (reference sequence). The CDR3 has 14 amino acids. The V gene lost 2 bases and the J gene lost 5 bases, with 13 bases spanning the gap. This CDR3 reads CAWSLGVSDQPQHF. In DNA, the CDR3 is TGTGCCTGGAGTCTGGGGGTTTCGGATCAGCCCCAGCATTTT.

This sequence joins TRBV5-1 and TRBJ2-3; a possible D gene is TRBD1 (6 bases). The CDR3 covers 13 residues. From germline, CDR1 is SGHRS and CDR2 YFSETQ. V was shortened by 6 bases and J by 2 bases, with 10 bases between the two germline ends. CDR3 sequence (DNA): TGCGCCAGCAACCGGGACACCACAGATACGCAGTATTTT. It encodes CASNRDTTDTQYF.

The chain couples TRBV27 to TRBJ2-7; TRBD2 matches at 7 bases. Trimming took 5 bases from V and 2 from J; bases not matched to a gene: 9. CDR1 MNHEY and CDR2 SMNVEV come from the germline V gene (reference sequence). The CDR3 spans 15 residues. The CDR3 here is CASSPGWLAAYEQYF. For the CDR3, the DNA is TGTGCCAGCAGTCCCGGCTGGCTAGCGGCCTACGAGCAGTACTTC.

This clonotype was seen repeatedly, ten times or more. CDR3 region: CSASRDTGSSYEQYF. The CDR3 DNA follows: TGCAGTGCTAGTAGGGACACGGGATCTTCCTACGAGCAGTACTTC. The chain uses TRBV20-1 and TRBJ2-7; maybe TRBD1 (6 bases). The germline V gene encodes CDR1 DFQATT and CDR2 SNEGSKA (reference sequence). V was trimmed by 3 bases and J by 1 base, leaving 16 bases between them. The CDR3 totals 15 residues.

V and J are TRBV29-1 and TRBJ2-6; possibly TRBD1 for D (5 bases). Between the trimmed V and J ends, which lost 5 bases and 1 base, there was a span of 6 bases. CDR1 is SQVTM and CDR2 is ANQGSEA in the germline V gene. The CDR3 extends over 13 amino acids. The CDR3 nucleotides are TGCAGCGTTTCAGGGTCTGGGGCCAACGTCCTGACTTTC. Translation gives CSVSGSGANVLTF.

The gene calls are TRBV4-2 and TRBJ2-2; 9 nucleotides align to TRBD1. The CDR3 is made up of 20 amino acids. Trimming cost V 5 bases and J 1 base; bases outside gene matches: 17. From germline, CDR1 is LGHNA and CDR2 YNFKEQ. CDR3 residues: CASSERHSGGDRENTGELFF. DNA of the CDR3: TGTGCCAGCAGCGAAAGACATAGTGGGGGGGACAGGGAGAACACCGGGGAGCTGTTTTTT.

The chain joins TRBV20-1 to TRBJ2-7; D may match TRBD1 or TRBD2 (5 bases each). V lost 4 bases and J 4 bases, leaving 14 bases between the germline ends. Per the germline V gene, CDR1 is DFQATT and CDR2 is SNEGSKA (reference sequence). The length of the CDR3 is 13 residues. CDR3 protein: CSAIFGTSYEQYF. CDR3 DNA sequence: TGCAGTGCTATTTTTGGGACCTCTTACGAGCAGTACTTC.

The table lists this clonotype with a few counts. The genes are TRBV4-2 and TRBJ2-1; no definite D call. The V gene lost 2 bases and the J gene lost 5 bases, with 10 bases spanning the gap. Germline V lookup: CDR1 LGHNA, CDR2 YNFKEQ. This CDR3 has 14 residues. In DNA, the CDR3 is TGTGCCAGCAGCCAACACCGGGCCGACAATGAGCAGTTCTTC. Translating gives CASSQHRADNEQFF.

The chain couples TRBV11-2 to TRBJ2-1; tentative D call: TRBD2 (7 bases). The CDR3 has 17 amino acids. Germline CDR1 and CDR2: SGHAT and FQNNGV. The V end lost 2 bases, the J end lost 6 bases, and 20 bases lay between the germline ends. For the CDR3, the DNA is TGTGCCAGCAGCTTAAGGGGGGGTGCCGTTGGTTTCAATGAGCAGTTCTTC. Translated, it gives CASSLRGGAVGFNEQFF.

This sequence joins TRBV25-1 and TRBJ1-5; D not resolved. Deletions cut 5 bases from V and 2 bases from J, with 13 bases between. Per the germline V gene, CDR1 is MGHDK and CDR2 is SYGVNS. The CDR3 is 15 residues long. The CDR3, as DNA: TGTGCCAGCAGTAGAGAACAACCCGGCAATCAGCCCCAGCATTTT. Its protein product is CASSREQPGNQPQHF.

This clonotype was seen many times. The rearrangement joins TRBV20-1 to TRBJ2-7; D unclear. The CDR3 totals 11 residues. The germline CDR1 and CDR2 sequences are DFQATT and SNEGSKA (reference sequence). Trimming stripped 3 bases from V and 6 bases from J, with 9 bases between. Written as DNA, the CDR3 is TGCAGTGCTAGGAGAGAGTTCGAGCAGTACTTC. This translates into CSARREFEQYF.

This clonotype was counted ten times or more. The V call is TRBV20-1, the J call TRBJ2-7, with a tentative D call TRBD2 (5 bases). Germline V CDR1 and CDR2: DFQATT, SNEGSKA (reference sequence). The CDR3 runs to 15 residues. Deletions cut 2 bases from V and 0 bases from J, with 14 bases between. CDR3 nucleotide sequence: TGCAGTGCTAGAAGGGAGACGGAGCTCTCCTACGAGCAGTACTTC. Residues: CSARRETELSYEQYF.

J is TRBJ1-1 and V is TRBV28, with D unresolved. This CDR3 has 13 amino acids. Germline V gene sequence: CDR1 MDHEN, CDR2 SYDVKM. V dropped 3 bases and J dropped 6 bases, with 11 bases sitting between them. This chain's CDR3 is CASSFEYRAEAFF. The CDR3 nucleotides are TGTGCCAGCAGTTTCGAGTACCGGGCTGAAGCTTTCTTT.

V is TRBV29-1 and J is TRBJ2-7; 9 bases match TRBD1. This CDR3 region has 16 residues. Trimming removed 0 bases from V and 5 bases from J; junction bases left unmatched: 11. Germline loops: CDR1 SQVTM, CDR2 ANQGSEA. The CDR3 DNA sequence: TGCAGCGTTGAAGATCCACTGGGACAGGGCATCAACGAGCAGTACTTC. It encodes CSVEDPLGQGINEQYF.

The V call is TRBV15, the J call TRBJ2-7; possibly TRBD2 for D (5 bases). Germline assignment: CDR1 LNHNV and CDR2 YYDKDF (reference sequence). The CDR3 is 15 residues long. V shed 3 bases and J shed 0 bases, with 12 bases lying between them. CDR3: CATSSDTGSSYEQYF. The CDR3 DNA reads TGTGCCACCAGCAGTGACACGGGATCCTCCTACGAGCAGTACTTC.

This clonotype was counted between two and nine times. This chain links TRBV20-1 with TRBJ2-5; the D gene is possibly TRBD1 (6 bases). The CDR3 sequence is 13 residues long. The germline CDR1 and CDR2 sequences are DFQATT and SNEGSKA (reference sequence). V shed 4 bases and J shed 3 bases, with 12 bases lying between them. The DNA for the CDR3 is TGCAGTGCTATTCCTACAGGGAAAGAGACCCAGTACTTC. It codes for CSAIPTGKETQYF.

The chain uses TRBV7-2 and TRBJ2-1; TRBD2 aligns across 7 bases. CDR1 and CDR2 (germline): SGHTA, FQGNSA. The V segment lost 2 bases and the J segment 7 bases; nucleotides outside the gene matches: 2. The CDR3 is made up of 13 amino acids. The CDR3 spells CASSLTSVNEQFF. The CDR3 DNA reads as TGTGCCAGCAGCTTAACTAGCGTAAATGAGCAGTTCTTC.